The 23 T cell receptor beta chains below come from one sample, sequenced in a study of blood T cell repertoires in COVID-19. Only in-frame clones appear in the TCRdb table, and some are missing; sequencing was by immunoSEQ multiplex PCR. The data show 200,000 to 250,000 clones, 84% seen once. Sequencing was done on a sample of PBMCs or T cells enriched from blood (not recorded which). The receptor set was obtained from a woman between 35 and 50 years old who had recovered from COVID-19.

This clone has only one observation. The chain couples TRBV3-1 (or the pseudogene TRBV3-2) to TRBJ2-7, with 9 bases fitting TRBD2. This CDR3 has 18 amino acids. V shed 4 bases and J 2 bases; nucleotides not matched to a gene: 15. In germline, CDR1 is LGHDT, CDR2 YNNKEL (reference sequence). CDR3 protein: CASSLPLAGPPNAYEQYV. The CDR3 region has the DNA TGTGCCAGCAGCCTACCGCTAGCGGGACCACCTAACGCCTACGAGCAGTACGTC.

CDR3 loop: CASRDRADSYEQYF. As DNA, the CDR3 is TGTGCCAGCAGGGACAGGGCGGACTCCTACGAGCAGTACTTC. This chain uses TRBV27 with TRBJ2-7; 8 bases map to TRBD1. In germline, CDR1 is MNHEY, CDR2 SMNVEV (reference sequence). CDR3 length equals 14 residues. The junction had 4 bases not matched to a gene; V was cut back by 6 bases and J by 0 bases.

This clone was found a few times. The rearrangement joins TRBV18 to TRBJ2-3; D is undetermined. Germline CDR1 is KGHSH and CDR2 is LQKENI. The CDR3 contains 13 residues. V shed 5 bases and J shed 0 bases, with 6 bases lying between them. Here the CDR3 reads CASSITSTDTQYF. As DNA, the CDR3 is TGTGCCAGCTCAATCACTAGCACAGATACGCAGTATTTT.

In DNA form, the CDR3 reads TGTGCCAGCAGCTCCAGCTCCTACAATGAGCAGTTCTTC. Its translation is CASSSSSYNEQFF. This rearrangement joins TRBV3-1 (or the pseudogene TRBV3-2) to TRBJ2-1; D not certain. Germline V gene sequence: CDR1 LGHDT, CDR2 YNNKEL (reference sequence). V was pared by 5 bases and J by 0 bases, with 5 bases between. This CDR3 spans 13 amino acids.

The V gene is TRBV7-6, the J gene TRBJ2-1; 7 bases are shared with TRBD2. With V trimmed by 5 bases and J by 4 bases, 14 bases remained unmatched. The germline gives CDR1 SGHVS, CDR2 FNYEAQ. This CDR3 has 17 amino acids. CDR3 loop: CASSLSSMREWYNEQFF. The CDR3 region has the DNA TGTGCCAGCAGCCTGTCTTCGATGCGGGAGTGGTACAATGAGCAGTTCTTC. The whole variable domain, filled in from reference TRBV7-6 and TRBJ2-1, reads GAGVSQSPRYKVTKRGQDVALRCDPISGHVSLYWYRQALGQGPEFLTYFNYEAQQDKSGLPNDRFSAERPEGSISTLTIQRTEQRDSAMYRCASSLSSMREWYNEQFFGPGTRLTVL.

The chain combines TRBV11-2 with TRBJ1-6; no clear D gene. V was pared by 7 bases and J by 6 bases, with 25 bases between. Germline lookup yields CDR1 SGHAT and CDR2 FQNNGV. This CDR3 contains 18 residues. This CDR3 reads CASTRTPDWKTLNSPLHF. DNA of the CDR3: TGTGCCAGCACCCGCACCCCAGACTGGAAAACTCTTAATTCACCCCTCCACTTT.

This chain joins TRBV3-1 (or the pseudogene TRBV3-2) and TRBJ1-2, with 10 nucleotides matching TRBD1. Trimming at V came to 1 base and at J to 5 bases, leaving 4 bases not matched to a gene. The CDR3 totals 15 residues. Germline V CDR1 and CDR2: LGHDT, YNNKEL (reference sequence). CDR3 bases: TGTGCCAGCAGCCAAGGCCCGGACAGGGGGTATGGCTACACCTTC. It encodes CASSQGPDRGYGYTF.

The rearrangement joins TRBV27 to TRBJ1-5; 7 positions agree with TRBD1. V was pared by 4 bases and J by 2 bases, with 2 bases of the junction left unmatched. The CDR3 is made up of 14 amino acids. Germline CDR1 and CDR2: MNHEY and SMNVEV (reference sequence). As DNA, the CDR3 is TGTGCCAGCAGTTCAGGGGGGCGCAATCAGCCCCAGCATTTT. This translates into CASSSGGRNQPQHF.

The chain carries TRBV28 and TRBJ1-5; D remains unclear. The CDR3 is 15 amino acids. V was pared by 5 bases and J by 4 bases, with 15 bases between. The germline CDR1 and CDR2 sequences are MDHEN and SYDVKM. CDR3 sequence reads: CASSHRTAFNQPQHF. The CDR3 coding sequence is TGTGCCAGCAGTCACCGGACTGCTTTTAATCAGCCCCAGCATTTT.

This chain uses TRBV7-9 with TRBJ1-3; maybe TRBD1 (6 bases). This CDR3 spans 15 amino acids. V was trimmed by 6 bases and J by 8 bases, leaving 20 bases between them. Per the germline V gene, CDR1 is SEHNR and CDR2 is FQNEAQ (reference sequence). The CDR3 loop is CASSFSGHGGDTIYF. CDR3 sequence (DNA): TGTGCCAGCAGTTTTTCGGGACATGGAGGAGACACCATATATTTT. The complete variable domain, with remaining parts taken from reference TRBV7-9 and TRBJ1-3, reads DTGVSQNPRHKITKRGQNVTFRCDPISEHNRLYWYRQTLGQGPEFLTYFQNEAQLEKSRLLSDRFSAERPKGSFSTLEIQRTEQGDSAMYLCASSFSGHGGDTIYFGEGSWLTVV.

The V and J genes are TRBV14 and TRBJ1-3, with D hard to call. CDR1 and CDR2 (germline): SGHDN, FVKESK. The CDR3 covers 13 residues. Trimming took 4 bases from V and 1 from J, leaving 5 bases between them. The CDR3: CASSLQSGNTIYF. DNA for the CDR3: TGTGCCAGCAGCCTCCAGTCTGGAAACACCATATATTTT.

The chain joins TRBV28 to TRBJ2-1; the D gene is possibly TRBD2 (6 bases). CDR1 and CDR2 (germline): MDHEN, SYDVKM. The germline V and J ends were trimmed by 6 bases and 2 bases, with 14 bases remaining between them. This CDR3 contains 15 residues. The CDR3 is CASSRTGTAYNEQFF. CDR3 DNA: TGTGCCAGCAGCCGTACCGGGACTGCCTACAATGAGCAGTTCTTC.

The chain recombines TRBV19 with TRBJ1-2, with TRBD1 matching 8 bases. V lost 8 bases, J lost 2 bases, and 4 bases stayed unmatched. The CDR3 covers 13 residues. Per the germline V gene, CDR1 is LNHDA and CDR2 is SQIVND (reference sequence). The CDR3 bases are TGTGCCAGTGGGTACAGGGGGAACTATGGCTACACCTTC. Translated: CASGYRGNYGYTF.

The genes are TRBV28 and TRBJ1-5; D gene uncertain. CDR3 size: 15 residues. Trimming took 4 bases from V and 4 from J, leaving 14 bases between them. Germline values: CDR1 MDHEN, CDR2 SYDVKM. The CDR3 spells CASSSSPQENQPQHF. The CDR3 bases are TGTGCCAGCAGTTCCTCACCTCAGGAAAATCAGCCCCAGCATTTT.

The chain links TRBV19 to TRBJ2-7; possible D gene TRBD1, 5 bases. The V end was cut by 4 bases, the J end by 3 bases, with 16 bases between. The germline gives CDR1 LNHDA, CDR2 SQIVND (reference sequence). The CDR3 has 15 amino acids. The CDR3 loop is CASSRQRDVVYEQYV. CDR3 DNA sequence: TGTGCCAGTAGTAGACAGCGCGACGTAGTCTACGAGCAGTACGTC.

J is TRBJ2-2 and V is TRBV5-1; TRBD2 matches 11 bases. The CDR3 length is 16 residues. Germline-derived CDR1 and CDR2 are SGHRS and YFSETQ. The V gene end was trimmed by 3 bases and the J gene end by 4 bases; junction bases not matched to a gene: 5. Here the CDR3 reads CASSSGLAVVTGELFF. Here the CDR3 DNA reads TGCGCCAGCAGCTCGGGACTAGCGGTTGTCACCGGGGAGCTGTTTTTT.

The gene calls are TRBV27 and TRBJ2-1; D remains ambiguous. This CDR3 is 13 amino acids long. Per germline, CDR1 MNHEY and CDR2 SMNVEV (reference sequence). Between the trimmed V and J ends, which lost 6 bases and 3 bases, there was a span of 9 bases. The CDR3, as DNA: TGTGCCAGCAGCACCCAGAACTACAATGAGCAGTTCTTC. Translation: CASSTQNYNEQFF.

The chain carries TRBV3-1 (or the pseudogene TRBV3-2) and TRBJ1-3; D not resolved. The V end was cut by 0 bases, the J end by 4 bases, with 4 bases between. Germline V gene lookup returns CDR1 LGHDT and CDR2 YNNKEL (reference sequence). This CDR3 is built from 13 residues. The CDR3 DNA reads TGTGCCAGCAGCCAAGATCAGGGAAACACCATATATTTT. Encoded protein: CASSQDQGNTIYF.

This chain connects TRBV15 to TRBJ1-5; 10 bases agree with TRBD1. This CDR3 has 13 residues. Per the germline V gene, CDR1 is LNHNV and CDR2 is YYDKDF (reference sequence). V was clipped by 8 bases and J by 8 bases; unmatched bases: 6. The CDR3 spells CATRDRGRKPQHF. The CDR3 DNA reads as TGTGCCACCCGGGACAGGGGAAGAAAGCCCCAGCATTTT.

As DNA, the CDR3 is TGCAGTGCTAGTTGGCAGGGGAGCACAGATACGCAGTATTTT. Translated, it gives CSASWQGSTDTQYF. The chain is built from TRBV20-1 and TRBJ2-3, with D possibly TRBD1 on 6 matching bases. Germline loops: CDR1 DFQATT, CDR2 SNEGSKA (reference sequence). The V gene lost 3 bases and the J gene lost 0 bases, with 10 bases spanning the gap. The CDR3 totals 14 residues.

J is TRBJ2-1 and V is TRBV29-1; D gene uncertain. The CDR3 spans 14 residues. CDR1 is SQVTM, CDR2 ANQGSEA, per germline. Between the trimmed V and J ends, which lost 5 bases and 0 bases, there was a span of 11 bases. CDR3 loop: CSVKFGSSYNEQFF. CDR3 DNA: TGCAGCGTTAAGTTCGGTAGCTCCTACAATGAGCAGTTCTTC.

The V gene is TRBV12-5, the J gene TRBJ1-2, with TRBD1 matching 7 bases. J lost 7 bases, V lost 5 bases, and 7 bases had no gene match. Germline-derived CDR1 and CDR2 are LGHNT and FRNRAP. This CDR3 spans 13 amino acids. The CDR3 loop is CASGPGTVGGYTF. CDR3 DNA: TGTGCTAGTGGTCCCGGGACAGTGGGTGGCTACACCTTC.

This chain links TRBV30 with TRBJ1-2; D gene uncertain. The CDR3 spans 13 residues. Germline lookup yields CDR1 GTSNPN and CDR2 SVGIG (reference sequence). The V and J ends lost 2 bases and 0 bases respectively, with 7 bases between them. CDR3 DNA: TGTGCCTGGAGTAAAATAGCTAACTATGGCTACACCTTC. It specifies CAWSKIANYGYTF.